The TCR beta chain described here comes from a study of blood T cell repertoires in COVID-19. About the research overall: Both acute and convalescent COVID-19 samples were obtained from the United States, Italy and Spain.

Seattle cases were enrolled at active infection and followed longitudinally. Original handling: Nucleated cell counts were estimated from reference gene primer amplification. Sequencing used immunoSEQ multiplex PCR; TCRdb keeps in-frame clones, though not all of them. D and trimming come from the DNA, and the V and J calls and clone size come from that table. The repertoire includes roughly 200,000 clones, roughly 86% of them detected once, and about 9.4% sits in the top ten. Germline CDR1 reads KGHDR; CDR2 reads SFDVKD. The CDR3 totals 15 residues. V was clipped by 3 bases and J by 2 bases, with 10 bases between them.

The clonotype originates from a woman aged 45 to 65 with COVID-19, enrolled during active disease. The V gene is TRBV24-1, the J gene TRBJ1-5, with D perhaps TRBD1 (6 bases). The specimen was peripheral blood. The CDR3 sequence: CATSDPRQGNQPQHF. The CDR3 nucleotides read TGTGCCACCAGTGATCCCCGACAGGGCAATCAGCCCCAGCATTTT.